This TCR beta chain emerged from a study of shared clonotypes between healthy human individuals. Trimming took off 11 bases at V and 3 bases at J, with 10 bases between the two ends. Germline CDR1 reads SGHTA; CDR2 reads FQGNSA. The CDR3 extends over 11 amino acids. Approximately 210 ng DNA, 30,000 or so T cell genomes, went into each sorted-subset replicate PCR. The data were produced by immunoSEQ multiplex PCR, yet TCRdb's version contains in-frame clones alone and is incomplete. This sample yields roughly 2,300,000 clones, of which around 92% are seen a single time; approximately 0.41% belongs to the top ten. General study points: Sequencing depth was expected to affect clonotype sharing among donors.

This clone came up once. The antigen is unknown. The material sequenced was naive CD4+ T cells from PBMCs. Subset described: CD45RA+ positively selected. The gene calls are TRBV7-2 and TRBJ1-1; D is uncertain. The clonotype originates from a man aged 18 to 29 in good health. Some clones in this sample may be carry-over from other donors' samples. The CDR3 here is CASAGYTEAFF. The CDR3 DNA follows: TGTGCCTCAGCAGGTTACACTGAAGCTTTCTTT.